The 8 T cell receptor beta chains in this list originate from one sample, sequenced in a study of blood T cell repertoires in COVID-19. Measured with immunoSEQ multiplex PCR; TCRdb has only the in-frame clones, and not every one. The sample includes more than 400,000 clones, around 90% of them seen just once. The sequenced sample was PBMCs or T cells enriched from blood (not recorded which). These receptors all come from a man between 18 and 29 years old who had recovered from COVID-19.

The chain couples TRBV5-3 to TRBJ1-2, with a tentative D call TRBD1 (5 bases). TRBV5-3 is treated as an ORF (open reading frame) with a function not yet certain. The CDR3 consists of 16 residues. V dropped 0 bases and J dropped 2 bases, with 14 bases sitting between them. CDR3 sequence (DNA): TGTGCCAGAAGCTTGGGTCACAGGCCCCAAAACTATGGCTACACCTTC. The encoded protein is CARSLGHRPQNYGYTF.

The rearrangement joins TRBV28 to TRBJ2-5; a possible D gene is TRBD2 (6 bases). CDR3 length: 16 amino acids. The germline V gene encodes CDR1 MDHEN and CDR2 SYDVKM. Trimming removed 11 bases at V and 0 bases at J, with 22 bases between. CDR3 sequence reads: CASGEAVETYQETQYF. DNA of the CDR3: TGTGCCTCGGGGGAGGCCGTGGAAACGTACCAAGAGACCCAGTACTTC.

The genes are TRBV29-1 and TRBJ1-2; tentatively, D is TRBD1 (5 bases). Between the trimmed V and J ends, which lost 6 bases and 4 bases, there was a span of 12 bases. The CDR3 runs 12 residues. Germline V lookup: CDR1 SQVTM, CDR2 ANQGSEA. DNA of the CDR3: TGCAGCGTCGGGGCCGGGAGCTATGGCTACACCTTC. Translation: CSVGAGSYGYTF.

The CDR3 sequence: CASSLPHQPQHF. As DNA, the CDR3 is TGTGCCAGCAGTCTTCCTCATCAGCCCCAGCATTTT. V is TRBV12-3 or TRBV12-4 and J is TRBJ1-5; no clear D. Between the trimmed V and J ends, which lost 5 bases and 5 bases, there was a span of 7 bases. The CDR3 loop spans 12 amino acids.

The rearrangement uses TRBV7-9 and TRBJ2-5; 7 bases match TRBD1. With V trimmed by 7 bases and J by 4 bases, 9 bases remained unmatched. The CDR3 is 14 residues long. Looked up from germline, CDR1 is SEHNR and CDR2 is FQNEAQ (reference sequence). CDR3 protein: CASTLTGSGETQYF. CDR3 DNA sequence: TGTGCCAGCACCCTGACAGGGTCGGGAGAGACCCAGTACTTC.

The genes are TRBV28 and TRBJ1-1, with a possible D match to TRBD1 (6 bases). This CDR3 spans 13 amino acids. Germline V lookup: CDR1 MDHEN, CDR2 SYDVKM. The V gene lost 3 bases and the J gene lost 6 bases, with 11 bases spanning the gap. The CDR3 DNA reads TGTGCCAGCAGTTTGGCAGGGGCCCCTGAAGCTTTCTTT. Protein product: CASSLAGAPEAFF.

The CDR3 coding sequence is TGTGCCAGCAGCCCCGCGGCTAGCGGGAGGAACTACGAGCAGTACTTC. It specifies CASSPAASGRNYEQYF. The chain joins TRBV5-4 to TRBJ2-7; 11 bases are a match to TRBD2. The CDR3 loop spans 16 amino acids. Germline CDR1 is SGHNT and CDR2 is YYREEE (reference sequence). The V and J ends lost 4 bases and 3 bases, in that order; junction bases with no gene match: 9.

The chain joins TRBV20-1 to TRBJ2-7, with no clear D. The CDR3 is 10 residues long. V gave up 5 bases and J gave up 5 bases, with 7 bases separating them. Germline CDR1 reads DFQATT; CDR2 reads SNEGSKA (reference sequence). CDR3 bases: TGCAGTGCTTCTGTTCACGAGCAGTACTTC. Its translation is CSASVHEQYF.